The 32 T cell receptor beta chains reported below all come from one sample, sequenced in a study of tumor and adjacent non-tumor tissue in lung cancer. RNA was extracted from bulk tissue without any cell sorting. TCRbeta libraries were built with three rounds of nested PCR, modified from ARM-PCR. TCRdb re-called the multiplex PCR reads with MiXCR, one entry per CDR3 protein. The sample carries fewer than 150,000 distinct CDR3 sequences, approximately 72% recorded once. Material: lung tumor tissue. All receptors come from a man between 60 and 75 years old with small cell lung cancer.

This clonotype was recorded a few times. This sequence joins TRBV6-1 and TRBJ1-2; D is unresolved. Germline assignment: CDR1 MNHNS and CDR2 SASEGT. The length of the CDR3 is 13 residues. The germline V and J ends were trimmed by 4 bases and 5 bases, with 11 bases remaining between them. CDR3: CASSGFGGYGYTF. The CDR3 DNA reads as TGTGCCAGCAGTGGGTTTGGAGGATATGGCTACACCTTC.

The chain is built from TRBV11-2 and TRBJ1-2; D might be TRBD1 (5 bases). Trimming took 5 bases from V and 7 from J, leaving 14 bases between them. The CDR3 extends over 13 amino acids. From germline, CDR1 is SGHAT and CDR2 FQNNGV. The CDR3 protein is CASSPPQESGYTF. CDR3 nucleotides: TGTGCCAGCAGCCCTCCACAGGAGTCTGGCTACACCTTC. Full variable domain (missing parts from reference TRBV11-2 and TRBJ1-2): EAGVAQSPRYKIIEKRQSVAFWCNPISGHATLYWYQQILGQGPKLLIQFQNNGVVDDSQLPKDRFSAERLKGVDSTLKIQPAKLEDSAVYLCASSPPQESGYTFGSGTRLTVV.

The chain joins TRBV4-2 to TRBJ2-7; a weak D match, TRBD1 (5 bases). V was trimmed by 0 bases and J by 3 bases, leaving 15 bases between them. The CDR3 spans 16 residues. The germline gives CDR1 LGHNA, CDR2 YNFKEQ. Here the CDR3 reads CASSQERTPGGYEQYF. CDR3 nucleotide sequence: TGTGCCAGCAGCCAAGAGCGGACACCCGGCGGCTACGAGCAGTACTTC.

About this clonotype: A much larger clone sits a single nucleotide away, making a read error possible. This chain uses TRBV12-3 or TRBV12-4 with TRBJ2-2; no definite D call. This CDR3 region has 11 residues. V was clipped by 2 bases and J by 7 bases, with 2 bases between them. CDR3 protein: CASSLCGELFF. CDR3 sequence (DNA): TGTGCCAGCAGTTTATGCGGGGAGCTGTTTTTT.

The chain has TRBV12-3 or TRBV12-4 and TRBJ1-5; 9 bases fit TRBD1. Trimming removed 5 bases from V and 7 bases from J; junction bases left unmatched: 9. CDR3 length: 15 amino acids. The DNA of the CDR3 is TGTGCCAGCAGTCCAACAGGGGGCCCAAAACAGCCCCAGCATTTT. It yields the protein CASSPTGGPKQPQHF.

A remark on this clonotype: A read error may produce the germline difference seen at one junction end. V usage is TRBV6-1 and J usage is TRBJ2-7, with D tentatively TRBD2 (6 bases). The length of the CDR3 is 15 residues. Germline CDR1 MNHNS, CDR2 SASEGT. The CDR3 loop reads CASSVHSGRWYEQYF. CDR3 nucleotides: TGTGCTAGCAGTGTCCACAGTGGGAGGTGGTACGAGCAGTACTTC.

Worth noting for this clonotype: A read error may explain this, as a much larger clone is one base away. The rearrangement joins TRBV4-2 to TRBJ1-2; D unresolved. The CDR3 spans 15 residues. CDR1 is LGHNA, CDR2 YNFKEQ, per germline. The CDR3 spells CVSSQDFAADYGYTF. The CDR3 coding sequence is TGTGTCAGCAGCCAAGATTTCGCGGCAGACTATGGCTACACCTTC.

About this clonotype: A much larger clone differs by one base, so this may be a read error. V is TRBV20-1 and J is TRBJ2-3; D is unclear. CDR1 DFQATT and CDR2 SNEGSKA come from the germline V gene (reference sequence). There are 12 residues in the CDR3. The CDR3 DNA reads TGCAATGCTCAGTCGTCCGCAGATACGCAGTATTTT. This sequence encodes CNAQSSADTQYF.

Details on this clonotype: A much larger clone is a single base away; this may be a read error. V and J are TRBV28 and TRBJ2-5; TRBD1 matches at 8 bases. This CDR3 contains 15 residues. Per germline, CDR1 MDHEN and CDR2 SYDVKM. CDR3 loop: CVSRKYTGGQETQYF. The CDR3 DNA sequence: TGTGTCAGCAGAAAATATACAGGGGGCCAAGAGACCCAGTACTTC.

The count of this clonotype is one. This chain links TRBV6-6 with TRBJ1-2; TRBD1 might be the D (6 bases). The CDR3 runs to 18 residues. Germline-derived CDR1 and CDR2 are MNHNY and SVGAGI (reference sequence). V gave up 10 bases and J gave up 1 base, with 28 bases separating them. The CDR3 loop is CAIIDDNNRDLNNYGYTF. The CDR3 nucleotides are TGTGCCATCATCGACGACAATAACAGGGACCTAAATAACTATGGCTACACCTTC.

This clonotype was counted at least ten times. The chain links TRBV6-1 to TRBJ2-7; D call uncertain. The CDR3 runs 13 residues. Trimming removed 4 bases from V and 3 bases from J, with 10 bases in between. CDR1 is MNHNS, CDR2 SASEGT, per germline. CDR3 loop: CASSVRRDYEQYV. CDR3 coding DNA: TGTGCCAGCAGTGTGCGTAGGGACTACGAGCAGTACGTC.

The chain links TRBV28 to TRBJ2-1; D remains unclear. V lost 6 bases, J lost 8 bases, and 11 bases lay in between. The CDR3 contains 12 residues. Germline values: CDR1 MDHEN, CDR2 SYDVKM. The chain's CDR3 is CASRVGRYEQFF. In DNA form, the CDR3 reads TGTGCCAGCAGAGTTGGACGGTATGAGCAGTTCTTC. Full variable domain (remainder filled in from reference TRBV28 and TRBJ2-1): DVKVTQSSRYLVKRTGEKVFLECVQDMDHENMFWYRQDPGLGLRLIYFSYDVKMKEKGDIPEGYSVSREKKERFSLILESASTNQTSMYLCASRVGRYEQFFGPGTRLTVL.

This clonotype was detected ten times or more. The rearrangement joins TRBV12-3 or TRBV12-4 to TRBJ1-1; no reliable D call. This CDR3 comprises 15 residues. V lost 4 bases and J lost 6, with 18 bases in between. The DNA for the CDR3 is TGTGCCAGCAGTTCCTCCGTCAGGAGGAGCGCTGAAGCTTTCTTT. Protein: CASSSSVRRSAEAFF.

About this clonotype itself: A read error is possible here, since a much larger clone lies one base away. This chain connects TRBV5-4 to TRBJ2-3, with D possibly TRBD2 on 6 matching bases. The CDR3 totals 15 residues. The V gene's germline CDR1 is SGHNT and CDR2 YYREEE (reference sequence). The CDR3 region is CASSRRDGSTGTQYF. For the CDR3, the DNA is TGTGCCAGCAGCCGGCGGGACGGTAGCACAGGTACGCAGTATTTT.

With regard to this clonotype: Being one base from a much bigger clone, this may be a read error. The chain employs TRBV6-1 and TRBJ1-2; a weak D match, TRBD1 (6 bases). CDR1 and CDR2 (germline): MNHNS, SASEGT. CDR3 length: 13 residues. The CDR3 DNA follows: TGTACCAGCAGGGCGACAGGTTTCTATGGCTACACCTTC. It is translated as CTSRATGFYGYTF.

On this clonotype: In this CDR3 the conserved last residue, phenylalanine or tryptophan, is missing, so a read error is likely. The rearrangement uses TRBV18 and TRBJ1-1; no reliable D call. Germline lookup yields CDR1 KGHSH and CDR2 LQKENI. CDR3 size: 13 residues. V was clipped by 8 bases and J by 1 base, with 11 bases between them. The CDR3 region is CASTAGPNTEAFI. CDR3 sequence (DNA): TGTGCCAGCACTGCCGGGCCGAACACTGAAGCTTTCATT.

Note on this clonotype: One end of the junction varies from germline; a read error may be responsible. V and J are TRBV6-1 and TRBJ2-5; D call uncertain. This CDR3 is 14 amino acids long. Germline assignment: CDR1 MNHNS and CDR2 SASEGT. This CDR3 is CASSATWAQETQCF. Here the CDR3 DNA reads TGTGCCAGCAGTGCAACGTGGGCTCAAGAGACCCAGTGCTTC.

This clonotype has only a few counts. A much larger clone sits a single nucleotide away, making a read error possible. The V gene is TRBV6-2 or TRBV6-3, the J gene TRBJ1-1; no clear D. The CDR3 loop spans 12 amino acids. CDR1 is MNHEY and CDR2 is SVGEGT in the germline V gene. Trimming cost V 5 bases and J 7 bases, with 11 bases left between them. Written as DNA, the CDR3 is TGTGCCAGCAGTCCCGAACAGTTTGAAGCTTTCTTT. Its protein product is CASSPEQFEAFF.

Remarks on this clonotype: A read error may explain this, as a much larger clone is one base away. The J gene is TRBJ1-1, the V gene TRBV6-5; TRBD1 matches 7 bases. Germline V gene data show CDR1 as MNHEY and CDR2 as SVGAGI. The CDR3 is made up of 13 amino acids. The CDR3 reads CASSYRNRGEVFF. The CDR3 DNA reads as TGTGCCAGCAGTTACCGCAACAGGGGTGAAGTTTTCTTT.

Comments on this clonotype: A read error is possible here, since a much larger clone lies one base away. This CDR3 reads CAIKLGSCEQYV. The CDR3 region has the DNA TGTGCCATCAAGCTCGGGAGCTGCGAGCAGTACGTC. The V gene is TRBV6-1, the J gene TRBJ2-7, with D tentatively TRBD2 (6 bases). The CDR3 length is 12 residues. The V gene's germline CDR1 is MNHNS and CDR2 SASEGT. The V end was cut by 10 bases, the J end by 6 bases, with 16 bases between.

This clonotype was seen just once. This chain connects TRBV28 to TRBJ1-2; tentatively, D is TRBD1 (6 bases). The germline V gene has CDR1 MDHEN and CDR2 SYDVKM. The CDR3 spans 13 residues. Trimming pared 1 base from V and 6 bases from J, leaving 9 bases between. CDR3 sequence reads: CASSLSGVDGYTF. CDR3 DNA sequence: TGTGCCAGCAGTTTATCAGGGGTTGATGGCTACACCTTC.

Concerning this clonotype itself: One end of the junction does not line up with germline, which may come from a read error. This rearrangement joins TRBV20-1 to TRBJ2-5; the match to TRBD2 covers 8 bases. The CDR3 contains 14 residues. Germline lookup yields CDR1 DFQATT and CDR2 SNEGSKA (reference sequence). The CDR3 DNA reads TGTAGTGCTCGTACTCACGGGGGGGGAGGGACCCAGTACTTC. It encodes CSARTHGGGGTQYF.

This chain links TRBV10-3 with TRBJ2-1; TRBD2 agrees at 8 bases. The CDR3 has 14 residues. The germline V gene has CDR1 ENHRY and CDR2 SYGVKD. J lost 9 bases, V lost 10 bases, and 14 bases had no gene match. The CDR3 spells CATHNPTRGGEQFF. The CDR3 DNA reads as TGTGCCACACACAATCCGACCCGGGGGGGTGAGCAGTTCTTC.

With respect to this clonotype: It may be a read error: a sequence one base away is much more abundant. The DNA of the CDR3 is TGTTCCAGCAGCTTAGCGTACGAGCAGTACTTC. This translates into CSSSLAYEQYF. The J gene is TRBJ2-7, the V gene TRBV11-2, with D maybe TRBD2 (5 bases). CDR1 is SGHAT and CDR2 is FQNNGV in the germline V gene. The CDR3 extends over 11 amino acids.

The chain is built from TRBV12-3 or TRBV12-4 and TRBJ2-5; D is ambiguous. The CDR3 covers 13 residues. V lost 3 bases to trimming and J lost 8 bases, with 13 bases between them. The CDR3 nucleotides are TGTGCCAGCAGTTTTTTTGACTGGAAAACCCAGTACTTC. Residues: CASSFFDWKTQYF.

J is TRBJ2-3 and V is TRBV29-1; D unclear. Matching the DNA end better, TRBJ1-5 makes the J call doubtful. CDR1 and CDR2 (germline): SQVTM, ANQGSEA. The CDR3 covers 14 residues. The CDR3 protein is CSVRIAVLTDTQHF. CDR3 DNA: TGCAGCGTTCGAATAGCGGTGCTCACTGATACGCAGCATTTT.

This clonotype was found a few times. The junction departs from germline at one end; a sequencing error may be responsible. V is TRBV29-1 and J is TRBJ2-1; TRBD2 agrees at 7 bases. The CDR3 is made up of 15 amino acids. CDR1 is SQVTM, CDR2 ANQGSEA, per germline. CDR3 sequence: CSGAPLRGYYTEQFF. The CDR3 coding sequence is TGCAGTGGAGCCCCGTTGCGGGGGTATTACACTGAGCAGTTCTTC.

Comment on this clonotype: A much larger clone lies a single base off, so this may be a read error. The V gene is TRBV6-1, the J gene TRBJ1-6, with 7 bases fitting TRBD1. The CDR3 is 14 amino acids. Germline assignment: CDR1 MNHNS and CDR2 SASEGT. The CDR3 DNA is TGTGCCAGCAGGCCGGGACAGACGGATTCACCCCTCAACTTT. Amino acid sequence: CASRPGQTDSPLNF.

This clonotype occurred a few times. Given a much more abundant clone one base away, this may be a read error. The rearrangement links TRBV4-2 to TRBJ2-7; the D gene is possibly TRBD1 (5 bases). V was pared by 6 bases and J by 2 bases, with 17 bases between. Germline CDR1 reads LGHNA; CDR2 reads YNFKEQ. The CDR3 is 15 residues long. The CDR3 is CASRPGKVDAYEQYF. DNA of the CDR3: TGTGCCAGCAGGCCAGGGAAAGTGGACGCCTACGAGCAGTACTTC.

As to this clonotype: One end of the junction is discordant with germline, which a read error may explain. J is TRBJ2-3 and V is TRBV6-1, with TRBD1 matching 9 bases. CDR1 and CDR2 (germline): MNHNS, SASEGT. This CDR3 comprises 12 residues. CDR3 in DNA: TGTGTCAGCAGGACAGGGGCCGATGCGCAGTATTTT. Its protein is CVSRTGADAQYF.

Turning to this clonotype: A junction end diverges from the germline sequence, so it may reflect a read error. In DNA form, the CDR3 reads TGTGCCGGCGAACAGCTAGCCGAAAACATTCAGTACTTC. This translates into CAGEQLAENIQYF. The chain is built from TRBV30 and TRBJ2-4; D is possibly TRBD2 (5 bases). The CDR3 contains 13 residues. The V gene's germline CDR1 is GTSNPN and CDR2 SVGIG (reference sequence).

This clonotype was counted only a few times. A read error may be the cause here, since a much bigger clone is one base away. The chain joins TRBV11-2 to TRBJ1-1; 7 bases match TRBD1. Germline V lookup: CDR1 SGHAT, CDR2 FQNNGV. The CDR3 runs to 15 residues. In DNA form, the CDR3 reads TGTCCCAGCAGCCGTGGAGAATTGCGGGACAGCAAAGCTTTCTTT. It is translated as CPSSRGELRDSKAFF.